This is a list of T cell receptor beta chains from one sample in a study of blood T cell repertoires in COVID-19. The data were produced by immunoSEQ multiplex PCR, yet TCRdb's version contains in-frame clones alone and is incomplete. The profile shows roughly 250,000 clones, 65% to 85% of them singletons. The sequenced material came from peripheral blood. The receptors derive from a man aged 40-50 years with active or convalescent COVID-19. CDR3s include the opening cysteine and the closing phenylalanine or tryptophan. The D gene is left open where the match is weak. A row's size may be missing; if present it is once, few, many or a size class.

D gene | clone size | J gene | V gene | CDR3 DNA | CDR3 protein
NA | NA | TRBJ1-1 | TRBV4-3 | TGCGCCAGCAGCCAGGCGACAGTCGGATATATCCCTGAAGCTTTCTTT | CASSQATVGYIPEAFF
NA | NA | TRBJ1-3 | TRBV12-5 | TGTGCTAGTGGTTTGACCCGGACAGTCTCTGGAAACACCATATATTTT | CASGLTRTVSGNTIYF
NA | NA | TRBJ1-6 | TRBV6-5 | TGTGCCAGCAGTCTACAGGCGTTCTATAATTCACCCCTCCACTTT | CASSLQAFYNSPLHF
TRBD1 | NA | TRBJ2-4 | TRBV27 | TGTGCCAGCAGTTTGGACAGGGCGACAAACATTCAGTACTTC | CASSLDRATNIQYF
TRBD1 | NA | TRBJ2-6 | TRBV24-1 | TGTGCCACCAGTGACACAGTCCAGGACAGGGCGTCGGATGGGGCCAACGTCCTGACTTTC | CATSDTVQDRASDGANVLTF
TRBD1 | NA | TRBJ1-4 | TRBV3-1/TRBV3-2 | TGTGCCAGCAGTGGGACAGGAGGGAGGGAAAAACTGTTTTTT | CASSGTGGREKLFF
TRBD1 | NA | TRBJ1-1 | TRBV10-3 | TGTGCCATCAGTGAGCTACAGGGGGCCACTGAAGCTTTCTTT | CAISELQGATEAFF
TRBD1 | few | TRBJ1-1 | TRBV19 | TGTGCCAGTAGCCGACAGGGGGTCGGGACTGAAGCTTTCTTT | CASSRQGVGTEAFF
NA | few | TRBJ1-2 | TRBV24-1 | TGTGCCACCAGTGCTCCGACAGGCCGTGGCTATGGCTACACCTTC | CATSAPTGRGYGYTF
NA | NA | TRBJ2-7 | TRBV11-3 | TGTGCCAGCAGCTTAGTGGGAACAGGGCTCGAGCAGTACTTC | CASSLVGTGLEQYF
NA | once | TRBJ2-7 | TRBV12-3/TRBV12-4 | TGTGCCAGCAGTTTGGGGCCCGAGCAGTACTTC | CASSLGPEQYF
NA | NA | TRBJ1-5 | TRBV6-6 | TGTGCCAGCAGAAAGGAGGGATTTGGCAATCAGCCCCAGCATTTT | CASRKEGFGNQPQHF
NA | NA | TRBJ1-1 | TRBV5-1 | TGCGCCAGCACTTCAGGGAATCCGGGCACTGAAGCTTTCTTT | CASTSGNPGTEAFF
NA | NA | TRBJ1-2 | TRBV19 | TGTGCCAGTAGTTTCAGGCAGGGCTATGGCTACACCTTC | CASSFRQGYGYTF
NA | NA | TRBJ1-4 | TRBV5-1 | TGCGCCAGCAGCCCCTCCCAGGCGAGGGGAGGAGAAAAACTGTTTTTT | CASSPSQARGGEKLFF
NA | once | TRBJ1-1 | TRBV5-4 | TGTGCCAGCAGCTTGGCTCCGAACACTGAAGCTTTCTTT | CASSLAPNTEAFF
TRBD1 | NA | TRBJ1-3 | TRBV29-1 | TGCAGCGTTAAGGGGGACAGCTCTGGAAACACCATATATTTT | CSVKGDSSGNTIYF
NA | NA | TRBJ2-7 | TRBV5-1 | TGCGCCAGCAGCTTGGCCGGCAGGGCACCCCACGAGCAGTACTTC | CASSLAGRAPHEQYF
NA | NA | TRBJ2-5 | TRBV4-1 | TGCGCCAGCAGCCAAGATGCGGGAGAGACCCAGTACTTC | CASSQDAGETQYF
NA | NA | TRBJ1-1 | TRBV7-8 | TGTGCCAGCAGCTTAGGCGTGGGGCGGTTGAACACTGAAGCTTTCTTT | CASSLGVGRLNTEAFF